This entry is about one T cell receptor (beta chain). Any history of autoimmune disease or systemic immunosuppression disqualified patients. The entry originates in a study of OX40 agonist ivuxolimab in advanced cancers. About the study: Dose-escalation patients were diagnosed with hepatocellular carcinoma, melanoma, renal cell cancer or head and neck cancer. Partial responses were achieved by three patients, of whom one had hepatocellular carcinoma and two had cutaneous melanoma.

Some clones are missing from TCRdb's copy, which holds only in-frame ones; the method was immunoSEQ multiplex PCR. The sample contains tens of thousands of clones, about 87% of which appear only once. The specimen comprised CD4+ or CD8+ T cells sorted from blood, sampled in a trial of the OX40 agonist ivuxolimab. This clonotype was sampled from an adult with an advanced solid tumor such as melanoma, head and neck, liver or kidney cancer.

Here the CDR3 DNA reads TGTGCCAGTAGTATAGTAGGGCCCTCGGCGTTCACCGGGGAGCTGTTTTTT. Amino acid sequence: CASSIVGPSAFTGELFF. The chain uses TRBV19 and TRBJ2-2; unclear D gene. Per the germline V gene, CDR1 is LNHDA and CDR2 is SQIVND (reference sequence). V lost 1 base, J lost 4 bases, and 16 bases lay in between. The CDR3 contains 17 residues. The variable domain in full, completed from reference TRBV19 and TRBJ2-2, reads DGGITQSPKYLFRKEGQNVTLSCEQNLNHDAMYWYRQDPGQGLRLIYYSQIVNDFQKGDIAEGYSVSREKKESFPLTVTSAQKNPTAFYLCASSIVGPSAFTGELFFGEGSRLTVL.